These 9 T cell receptor beta chains were sequenced from one sample in a study of T cell changes during pregnancy in multiple sclerosis. Libraries were prepared by immunoSEQ multiplex PCR; TCRdb keeps only in-frame clonotypes and omits some of them. The profile shows around 33,000 clones, approximately 90% of them singletons. Sequenced material: CD8+ T cells from peripheral blood mononuclear cells, taken in the third trimester of pregnancy. These receptors all come from a female donor with multiple sclerosis, enrolled in a pregnancy study.

The chain couples TRBV6-6 to TRBJ2-2; TRBD2 might be the D (6 bases). The CDR3 is 14 residues long. The germline CDR1 and CDR2 sequences are MNHNY and SVGAGI (reference sequence). The V gene lost 2 bases and the J gene lost 6 bases, with 10 bases spanning the gap. The chain's CDR3 is CASSYVRGSGELFF. In DNA, the CDR3 is TGTGCCAGCAGTTACGTGCGGGGTTCCGGGGAGCTGTTTTTT.

The CDR3 loop is CAISDEQGADTQYF. Written as DNA, the CDR3 is TGTGCCATCAGTGACGAACAGGGGGCAGATACGCAGTATTTT. The V call is TRBV10-3, the J call TRBJ2-3, with 8 bases aligning to TRBD1. Looked up from germline, CDR1 is ENHRY and CDR2 is SYGVKD. Unmatched junction bases numbered 3, after V lost 3 bases and J lost 4 bases. The CDR3 length is 14 residues.

This sequence joins TRBV10-1 and TRBJ1-5; no reliable D call. CDR3 size: 14 residues. The V end lost 3 bases, the J end lost 0 bases, and 6 bases lay between the germline ends. The germline gives CDR1 WNHNN, CDR2 SYGVQD (reference sequence). The CDR3 spells CASSDSDSNQPQHF. The CDR3 DNA follows: TGCGCCAGCAGTGACAGTGATAGCAATCAGCCCCAGCATTTT.

The V and J genes are TRBV9 and TRBJ2-7; 9 positions match TRBD1. The CDR3 has 16 residues. CDR1 and CDR2 (germline): SGDLS, YYNGEE. Trimming at V came to 4 bases and at J to 3 bases, leaving 11 bases not matched to a gene. The CDR3 region has the DNA TGTGCCAGCAGCATGAGCCGGGACAGGGACATCTACGAGCAGTACTTC. As protein: CASSMSRDRDIYEQYF.

The chain uses TRBV7-2 and TRBJ2-7, with a weak D call TRBD1 (6 bases). The CDR3 is made up of 13 amino acids. Germline CDR1 SGHTA, CDR2 FQGNSA. V was shortened by 4 bases and J by 3 bases, with 10 bases between the two germline ends. CDR3 nucleotides: TGTGCCAGCAGCTATGCAGGGGACTACGAGCAGTACTTC. It codes for CASSYAGDYEQYF.

The count of this clone is one. The genes are TRBV27 and TRBJ2-7, with 7 bases that match TRBD2. This CDR3 is 13 amino acids long. Trimming at V came to 6 bases and at J to 12 bases, leaving 14 bases not matched to a gene. Per germline, CDR1 MNHEY and CDR2 SMNVEV (reference sequence). The CDR3 DNA sequence: TGTGCCAGCAGCTTCGGTAGTGGGGGGGGTCCGTACTTC. Its translation is CASSFGSGGGPYF.

The rearrangement links TRBV19 to TRBJ2-7, with TRBD2 matching over 12 bases. Germline V lookup: CDR1 LNHDA, CDR2 SQIVND (reference sequence). This CDR3 spans 15 amino acids. The V gene end was trimmed by 5 bases and the J gene end by 0 bases; junction bases not matched to a gene: 2. CDR3 sequence: CASSASGGASYEQYF. For the CDR3, the DNA is TGTGCCAGTAGTGCTAGCGGGGGGGCCTCCTACGAGCAGTACTTC.

The CDR3 coding sequence is TGCGCCAGCAGCCAAGTGGTGTCGTTTAGGGGGGAGGGAGAGACCCAGTACTTC. Residues: CASSQVVSFRGEGETQYF. The V call is TRBV4-3, the J call TRBJ2-5; D is perhaps TRBD2 (7 bases). The V end lost 1 base, the J end lost 4 bases, and 22 bases lay between the germline ends. The CDR3 spans 18 residues. CDR1 is LGHNA and CDR2 is YSLEER in the germline V gene.

The chain employs TRBV7-3 and TRBJ2-7; D might be TRBD2 (5 bases). With 4 bases removed from V and 3 bases from J, the gap between germline ends came to 19 bases. There are 16 residues in the CDR3. CDR1 SGHTA and CDR2 FQGTGA come from the germline V gene. CDR3 in DNA: TGTGCCAGCAGCTCCCCGACCCATAAGGAGGACTACGAGCAGTACTTC. It specifies CASSSPTHKEDYEQYF.